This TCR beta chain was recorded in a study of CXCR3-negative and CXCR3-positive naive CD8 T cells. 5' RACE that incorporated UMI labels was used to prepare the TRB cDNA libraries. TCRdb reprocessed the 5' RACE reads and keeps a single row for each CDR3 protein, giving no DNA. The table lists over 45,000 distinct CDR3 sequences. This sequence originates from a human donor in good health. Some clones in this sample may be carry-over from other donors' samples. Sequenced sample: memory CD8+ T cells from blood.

The CDR3 here is CASSLLLGGQGIAEAFF. The V call is TRBV28, the J call TRBJ1-1; as DNA is missing, the TRBD1 call by TCRdb cannot be tested. The CDR3 contains 17 residues. Germline values: CDR1 MDHEN, CDR2 SYDVKM. Full variable domain (rest looked up from reference TRBV28 and TRBJ1-1): DVKVTQSSRYLVKRTGEKVFLECVQDMDHENMFWYRQDPGLGLRLIYFSYDVKMKEKGDIPEGYSVSREKKERFSLILESASTNQTSMYLCASSLLLGGQGIAEAFFGQGTRLTVV.